The clone carrying this T cell receptor (beta chain) was found many times. The CDR3 extends over 14 amino acids. CDR1 and CDR2 (germline): MNHEY, SVGAGI. Trimming at V came to 10 bases and at J to 1 base, leaving 7 bases not matched to a gene. The sample belongs to a study of Graves' ophthalmopathy and Graves' hyperthyroidism. Symptoms, serum thyroxine and TRAb, thyroid ultrasound, and orbital computed tomography formed the diagnostic basis. Beta-chain TCR CDR3 regions were amplified from RNA transcripts. First-round RT-PCR used HTBI primers; second-round multiplex PCR followed. TCRdb redid the calling of the multiplex PCR reads with MiXCR, one entry per CDR3 protein. The data show around 400,000 distinct CDR3 sequences, about 18% seen once.

Sequenced material: peripheral blood. The chain couples TRBV6-5 to TRBJ2-1; 7 bases align to TRBD1. The receptor comes from a young woman with Graves' ophthalmopathy. CDR3 loop: CANRQGFSYNEQFF. For the CDR3, the DNA is TGTGCCAACAGACAGGGTTTTTCCTACAATGAGCAGTTCTTC.